What follows are 27 T cell receptor beta chains derived from one specimen sequenced in a study of control samples from healthy donors and cancer patients. Here immunoSEQ multiplex PCR was the method, and the copy in TCRdb shows in-frame clones only, minus some. The repertoire holds about 94,000 clones, with 75% to 95% as singletons. The specimen sequenced was blood. All receptors come from a woman aged 18-30 years in good health.

This clone is a singleton in its sample. The sample carries other DNA sequences with the same CDR3. This chain joins TRBV6-5 and TRBJ2-7, with no clear D. Trimming took 8 bases from V and 4 from J, leaving 15 bases between them. Germline CDR1 reads MNHEY; CDR2 reads SVGAGI. CDR3 length equals 13 residues. CDR3 sequence reads: CASSYSSSYEQYF. As DNA, the CDR3 is TGTGCCAGCTCGTACAGCTCATCTTACGAGCAGTACTTC.

This chain uses TRBV27 with TRBJ1-1; TRBD1 is a possible D gene (5 bases). Germline loops: CDR1 MNHEY, CDR2 SMNVEV (reference sequence). CDR3 size: 16 residues. V lost 2 bases to trimming and J lost 0 bases, with 13 bases between them. This CDR3 is CASSLVPGPMNTEAFF. In nucleotides, the CDR3 is TGTGCCAGCAGTTTAGTTCCAGGGCCGATGAACACTGAAGCTTTCTTT.

The chain links TRBV6-5 to TRBJ2-3; D may be TRBD2 (5 bases). The CDR3 runs to 14 residues. V lost 0 bases, J lost 4 bases, and 8 bases lay in between. Germline V gene sequence: CDR1 MNHEY, CDR2 SVGAGI. The CDR3 region is CASSYSEAADTQYF. Written as DNA, the CDR3 is TGTGCCAGCAGTTACTCGGAGGCGGCAGATACGCAGTATTTT.

This chain links TRBV5-4 with TRBJ1-5; D remains unclear. V was cut by 1 base and J by 6 bases, with 8 bases left in between. The CDR3 covers 13 residues. Per the germline V gene, CDR1 is SGHNT and CDR2 is YYREEE (reference sequence). The CDR3 region has the DNA TGTGCCAGCAGCTTGTTCGGCAGTCAGCCCCAGCATTTT. Protein product: CASSLFGSQPQHF. The complete variable domain, with remaining parts taken from reference TRBV5-4 and TRBJ1-5, reads ETGVTQSPTHLIKTRGQQVTLRCSSQSGHNTVSWYQQALGQGPQFIFQYYREEENGRGNFPPRFSGLQFPNYSSELNVNALELDDSALYLCASSLFGSQPQHFGDGTRLSIL.

This chain links TRBV5-8 with TRBJ2-5; D not resolved. Trimming removed 2 bases at V and 0 bases at J, with 11 bases between. This CDR3 is 15 amino acids long. Germline CDR1 reads SGHTS; CDR2 reads YDEGEE. As DNA, the CDR3 is TGTGCCAGCAGCTTCGGTATGGTGGACCAAGAGACCCAGTACTTC. As protein: CASSFGMVDQETQYF.

V and J are TRBV3-1 (or the pseudogene TRBV3-2) and TRBJ2-3; D possibly corresponds to TRBD2 (5 bases). Trimming cost V 4 bases and J 0 bases, with 11 bases left between them. CDR3 size: 15 residues. The V gene's germline CDR1 is LGHDT and CDR2 YNNKEL (reference sequence). DNA of the CDR3: TGTGCCAGCAGCCCTCTGAGCGGAAGCACAGATACGCAGTATTTT. Its translation is CASSPLSGSTDTQYF.

The chain is built from TRBV6-1 and TRBJ1-1, with no clear D. The CDR3 is made up of 15 amino acids. Germline CDR1 reads MNHNS; CDR2 reads SASEGT. The germline V and J ends were trimmed by 7 bases and 0 bases, with 15 bases remaining between them. The CDR3 DNA reads TGTGCCAGCACCGTTGGGATAGATCTGAACACTGAAGCTTTCTTT. It specifies CASTVGIDLNTEAFF.

The chain is built from TRBV7-9 and TRBJ1-6; no clear D. Germline V gene sequence: CDR1 SEHNR, CDR2 FQNEAQ (reference sequence). The V and J ends lost 1 base and 7 bases respectively, with 11 bases between them. The CDR3 is 15 residues long. CDR3 DNA: TGTGCCAGCAGCTTAGATCCGGGTCCCAATTCACCCCTCCACTTT. As protein: CASSLDPGPNSPLHF. The variable domain in full, with the rest retrieved from reference TRBV7-9 and TRBJ1-6, is DTGVSQNPRHKITKRGQNVTFRCDPISEHNRLYWYRQTLGQGPEFLTYFQNEAQLEKSRLLSDRFSAERPKGSFSTLEIQRTEQGDSAMYLCASSLDPGPNSPLHFGNGTRLTVT.

This rearrangement joins TRBV24-1 to TRBJ2-5; 8 bases are shared with TRBD1. The V gene's germline CDR1 is KGHDR and CDR2 SFDVKD. There are 14 residues in the CDR3. Germline trimming cut 9 bases from V and 5 bases from J; bases unmatched to any gene: 10. In DNA form, the CDR3 reads TGTGCCACCGGGAGGTCAGGGGGCGGGGAGACCCAGTACTTC. It translates to CATGRSGGGETQYF.

The V gene is TRBV9, the J gene TRBJ1-1, with TRBD1 as a possible D gene (6 bases). Trimming took 4 bases from V and 1 from J, leaving 11 bases between them. CDR3 length: 14 residues. The germline V gene has CDR1 SGDLS and CDR2 YYNGEE. The CDR3 DNA follows: TGTGCCAGCAGCCCCGGACAGACGAACACTGAAGCTTTCTTT. The encoded protein is CASSPGQTNTEAFF.

The rearrangement links TRBV6-1 to TRBJ1-5; 7 nucleotides match TRBD1. The J segment lost 7 bases and the V segment lost 3 bases, leaving 9 bases of the junction unmatched. This CDR3 has 15 amino acids. Germline CDR1 and CDR2: MNHNS and SASEGT. The CDR3 protein is CASSDPGGGGQPQHF. As DNA, the CDR3 is TGTGCCAGCAGTGATCCCGGAGGGGGCGGGCAGCCCCAGCATTTT.

The genes are TRBV5-6 and TRBJ2-1; 11 bases align to TRBD2. The V gene's germline CDR1 is SGHDT and CDR2 YYEEEE. The V and J ends lost 4 bases and 0 bases, in that order; junction bases with no gene match: 12. CDR3 size: 19 residues. CDR3 region: CASSPIRLAGTFSYNEQFF. CDR3 bases: TGTGCCAGCAGCCCTATTCGACTAGCGGGGACCTTCTCCTACAATGAGCAGTTCTTC.

This rearrangement joins TRBV7-3 to TRBJ2-5, with D possibly TRBD2 on 5 matching bases. The V end lost 0 bases, the J end lost 5 bases, and 16 bases lay between the germline ends. CDR1 and CDR2 (germline): SGHTA, FQGTGA. This CDR3 has 16 residues. Written as DNA, the CDR3 is TGTGCCAGCAGCTTAACGTGGGCTTTATGCGGGGAGACCCAGTACTTC. Translated: CASSLTWALCGETQYF.

The V gene is TRBV5-4, the J gene TRBJ1-1; TRBD1 agrees at 10 bases. CDR3 size: 15 residues. With V trimmed by 4 bases and J by 6 bases, 9 bases remained unmatched. Germline V gives CDR1 SGHNT, CDR2 YYREEE (reference sequence). DNA of the CDR3: TGTGCCAGCAGCAACTTGGGACAGGGGTACGCTGAAGCTTTCTTT. It encodes CASSNLGQGYAEAFF.

Concerning this clone: Other DNA sequences within the sample encode an identical CDR3. The genes are TRBV7-9 and TRBJ1-1, with D hard to call. The ends were cut back, 1 base at V and 2 bases at J, with 5 bases in the middle. This CDR3 region has 13 residues. Germline loops: CDR1 SEHNR, CDR2 FQNEAQ (reference sequence). The chain's CDR3 is CASSLEVNTEAFF. The CDR3 DNA reads TGTGCCAGCAGCTTAGAGGTTAACACTGAAGCTTTCTTT.

This clone came up once. The rearrangement uses TRBV7-2 and TRBJ2-3; D is undetermined. V gave up 2 bases and J gave up 2 bases, with 8 bases separating them. CDR3 length: 14 residues. Germline-derived CDR1 and CDR2 are SGHTA and FQGNSA. CDR3 coding DNA: TGTGCCAGCAGCTTAAATCACTACACAGATACGCAGTATTTT. Protein: CASSLNHYTDTQYF.

The V and J genes are TRBV29-1 and TRBJ2-7; D is unclear. The CDR3 consists of 14 residues. Trimming removed 1 base at V and 4 bases at J, with 14 bases between. Germline CDR1 is SQVTM and CDR2 is ANQGSEA. DNA for the CDR3: TGCAGCGTTGAAGCGAAGTCTGGGGAATACGAGCAGTACTTC. Translated: CSVEAKSGEYEQYF.

The chain recombines TRBV19 with TRBJ2-7; the D is unclear. Germline CDR1 LNHDA, CDR2 SQIVND (reference sequence). The CDR3 loop spans 14 amino acids. With 5 bases removed from V and 0 bases from J, the gap between germline ends came to 11 bases. CDR3 bases: TGTGCCAGTAGTTCGCCCGTTAGCTCCTACGAGCAGTACTTC. Its protein is CASSSPVSSYEQYF.

V and J are TRBV7-9 and TRBJ1-5; D is perhaps TRBD1 (6 bases). Germline V gives CDR1 SEHNR, CDR2 FQNEAQ (reference sequence). The CDR3 spans 14 residues. The V gene lost 5 bases and the J gene lost 2 bases, with 10 bases spanning the gap. In DNA, the CDR3 is TGTGCCAGCAGCCGCTCAGGGGGCAATCAGCCCCAGCATTTT. It codes for CASSRSGGNQPQHF.

The chain recombines TRBV7-9 with TRBJ2-7; D unresolved. CDR3 length: 13 residues. The germline gives CDR1 SEHNR, CDR2 FQNEAQ (reference sequence). V lost 1 base, J lost 2 bases, and 6 bases lay in between. DNA of the CDR3: TGTGCCAGCAGCTTAGGGGCGCCCTACGAGCAGTACTTC. It codes for CASSLGAPYEQYF.

The rearrangement links TRBV6-1 to TRBJ2-4; 11 bases align to TRBD1. V dropped 2 bases and J dropped 7; count of bases not matched to a gene: 7. CDR1 MNHNS and CDR2 SASEGT come from the germline V gene. CDR3 length equals 16 residues. The CDR3 loop is CASSESGQGAGNIQYF. The DNA for the CDR3 is TGTGCCAGCAGTGAATCCGGACAGGGGGCTGGGAACATTCAGTACTTC.

This clone was detected once. The chain is built from TRBV11-2 and TRBJ1-1, with D perhaps matching TRBD1 (5 bases). The CDR3 is 15 residues long. V was clipped by 1 base and J by 4 bases, with 13 bases between them. CDR1 SGHAT and CDR2 FQNNGV come from the germline V gene. CDR3 nucleotide sequence: TGTGCCAGCAGCTTAGGTGTCGGCGGGGGCACTGAAGCTTTCTTT. Translation gives CASSLGVGGGTEAFF.

This clone showed up many times. The chain joins TRBV6-4 to TRBJ1-5; TRBD1 aligns across 8 bases. Germline V gene sequence: CDR1 MRHNA, CDR2 SNTAGT. Trimming cost V 3 bases and J 6 bases; bases outside gene matches: 7. The CDR3 length is 15 residues. CDR3 in amino acids: CASSESSGGSQPQHF. The CDR3 DNA is TGTGCCAGCAGTGAGTCTTCAGGGGGCAGTCAGCCCCAGCATTTT.

The chain combines TRBV6-1 with TRBJ2-2, with D unclear. With 0 bases removed from V and 0 bases from J, the gap between germline ends came to 17 bases. Germline V gene lookup returns CDR1 MNHNS and CDR2 SASEGT. CDR3 length: 19 residues. CDR3 in amino acids: CASSEALPGYSANTGELFF. The CDR3 DNA is TGTGCCAGCAGTGAAGCGCTCCCAGGCTATTCCGCGAACACCGGGGAGCTGTTTTTT.

The rearrangement links TRBV2 to TRBJ1-5, with D possibly being TRBD1 (5 bases). This CDR3 comprises 13 residues. Germline V CDR1 and CDR2: SNHLY, FYNNEI. Trimming stripped 5 bases from V and 5 bases from J, with 10 bases between. This CDR3 is CASSIQGYQPQHF. CDR3 coding DNA: TGTGCCAGCAGTATTCAGGGATATCAGCCCCAGCATTTT.

J is TRBJ2-2 and V is TRBV27; 8 bases match TRBD1. This CDR3 is built from 15 residues. Trimming removed 5 bases from V and 5 bases from J; junction bases left unmatched: 7. The germline V gene encodes CDR1 MNHEY and CDR2 SMNVEV (reference sequence). The CDR3 spells CASSQRQGWTGELFF. CDR3 coding DNA: TGTGCCAGCAGTCAACGACAGGGGTGGACCGGGGAGCTGTTTTTT.

V and J are TRBV5-8 and TRBJ1-5; D gene ambiguous. From germline, CDR1 is SGHTS and CDR2 YDEGEE. The CDR3 covers 17 residues. Trimming removed 4 bases at V and 5 bases at J, with 22 bases between. The chain's CDR3 is CASSLPHVSGYHQPQHF. In DNA, the CDR3 is TGTGCCAGCAGCCTGCCCCATGTATCGGGGTACCATCAGCCCCAGCATTTT.